The rows below give T cell receptor beta chains drawn from one sample of a study of a mutant IDH1 vaccine in newly diagnosed glioma. Their target antigens are unknown. The assay was immunoSEQ multiplex PCR, and TCRdb's table has in-frame clones only and misses some. The sample contains 75,000 to 80,000 clones, around 85% of which appear only once. The specimen was PBMCs, collected from a glioma patient whose treatment included an IDH1 peptide vaccine. These receptors all come from a woman aged 45 to 65 with glioma. The CDR3 runs from the conserved cysteine through the conserved F or W. Each record gives: D gene, J gene, clone size, V gene, CDR3 DNA, CDR3 protein. The D gene is left open where the match is weak. Expanded clones are given a class, and other clones once, few, many or no size at all.

D gene: TRBD2
J gene: TRBJ2-3
clone size: NA
V gene: TRBV19
CDR3 DNA: TGTGCCAGTATGACTAGCGGGACTTTAGCAGATACGCAGTATTTT
CDR3 protein: CASMTSGTLADTQYF

D gene: TRBD1
J gene: TRBJ1-1
clone size: NA
V gene: TRBV30
CDR3 DNA: TGTGCCTGGAGTGTCACCCGGACAGGGCCAAACACTGAAGCTTTCTTT
CDR3 protein: CAWSVTRTGPNTEAFF

D gene: NA
J gene: TRBJ2-1
clone size: NA
V gene: TRBV2
CDR3 DNA: TGTGCCAGCCGATCATCCCACAGGGAGGATGAGCAGTTCTTC
CDR3 protein: CASRSSHREDEQFF

D gene: TRBD1
J gene: TRBJ1-3
clone size: NA
V gene: TRBV28
CDR3 DNA: TGTGCCAGCAGTCCGGGACAGGGGGGAAACACCATATATTTT
CDR3 protein: CASSPGQGGNTIYF

D gene: TRBD2
J gene: TRBJ2-3
clone size: NA
V gene: TRBV6-5
CDR3 DNA: TGTGCCAGCAGTTCCCGGGGGAGGGCAGATACGCAGTATTTT
CDR3 protein: CASSSRGRADTQYF

D gene: TRBD2
J gene: TRBJ2-1
clone size: NA
V gene: TRBV6-1
CDR3 DNA: TGTGCCAGCAGTGAAATCGAGGGAGGGCCGAAGCAGTTCTTC
CDR3 protein: CASSEIEGGPKQFF

D gene: TRBD1
J gene: TRBJ1-2
clone size: few
V gene: TRBV28
CDR3 DNA: TGTGCCAGCAGTTTATCGACAGGGAGTAGTCATGGCTACACCTTC
CDR3 protein: CASSLSTGSSHGYTF

D gene: TRBD2
J gene: TRBJ2-3
clone size: NA
V gene: TRBV7-3
CDR3 DNA: TGTGCCAGCAGTGAAACCGGGACTAGCCATTGGCGGGATACGCAGTATTTT
CDR3 protein: CASSETGTSHWRDTQYF

D gene: NA
J gene: TRBJ1-3
clone size: NA
V gene: TRBV21-1
CDR3 DNA: TGTGCCAGCAGCCCCCCCGGGAGGGGAAGAAACACCATATATTTT
CDR3 protein: CASSPPGRGRNTIYF

D gene: NA
J gene: TRBJ1-5
clone size: NA
V gene: TRBV6-6
CDR3 DNA: TGTGCCAGCAGTTACCCTGACAGTCTCAATCAGCCCCAGCATTTT
CDR3 protein: CASSYPDSLNQPQHF

D gene: TRBD2
J gene: TRBJ2-2
clone size: NA
V gene: TRBV30
CDR3 DNA: TGTGCCTGGAGTCGGGGACTAGCGGAGACCGGGGAGCTGTTTTTT
CDR3 protein: CAWSRGLAETGELFF

D gene: NA
J gene: TRBJ1-1
clone size: once
V gene: TRBV7-2
CDR3 DNA: TGTGCCAGCAGCTTAGCGTTCAACACTGAAGCTTTCTTT
CDR3 protein: CASSLAFNTEAFF

D gene: NA
J gene: TRBJ1-6
clone size: NA
V gene: TRBV5-1
CDR3 DNA: TGCGCCAGCAGCTTGAATCAGGCCGCCCCATATAATTCACCCCTCCACTTT
CDR3 protein: CASSLNQAAPYNSPLHF

D gene: NA
J gene: TRBJ2-2
clone size: NA
V gene: TRBV19
CDR3 DNA: TGTGCCAGTAGCCCCCAGGCCCGGACCGGGGAGCTGTTTTTT
CDR3 protein: CASSPQARTGELFF

D gene: TRBD1
J gene: TRBJ2-7
clone size: NA
V gene: TRBV6-1
CDR3 DNA: TGTGCCAGCAGTGTCCAGGGGGCTAAGAGTACCTACGAGCAGTACTTC
CDR3 protein: CASSVQGAKSTYEQYF

D gene: TRBD2
J gene: TRBJ2-3
clone size: NA
V gene: TRBV9
CDR3 DNA: TGTGCCAGCAGCGTAGGTAGCGGGAGTATGGCAGATACGCAGTATTTT
CDR3 protein: CASSVGSGSMADTQYF

D gene: NA
J gene: TRBJ1-2
clone size: NA
V gene: TRBV6-6
CDR3 DNA: TGTGCCAGCAGTTACGTGGAGGGAAGAGGCTATGGCTACACCTTC
CDR3 protein: CASSYVEGRGYGYTF

D gene: TRBD1
J gene: TRBJ1-5
clone size: few
V gene: TRBV4-1
CDR3 DNA: TGCGCCAGCAGCCAACCGACAGGGAACAATCAGCCCCAGCATTTT
CDR3 protein: CASSQPTGNNQPQHF

D gene: NA
J gene: TRBJ1-1
clone size: few
V gene: TRBV30
CDR3 DNA: TGTGCCTGGAAAGGGCGGTGGACTGAAGCTTTCTTT
CDR3 protein: CAWKGRWTEAFF

D gene: TRBD2
J gene: TRBJ2-7
clone size: NA
V gene: TRBV2
CDR3 DNA: TGTGCCAGCAGCATAGCGGGGCCCTACGAGCAGTACTTC
CDR3 protein: CASSIAGPYEQYF

D gene: NA
J gene: TRBJ1-4
clone size: few
V gene: TRBV28
CDR3 DNA: TGTGCCAGCAGTTTAGGGGGGTTTAATGAAAAACTGTTTTTT
CDR3 protein: CASSLGGFNEKLFF

D gene: NA
J gene: TRBJ2-2
clone size: NA
V gene: TRBV28
CDR3 DNA: TGTGCCAGCAGAAAGGGGGGCACCGGGGAGCTGTTTTTT
CDR3 protein: CASRKGGTGELFF

D gene: NA
J gene: TRBJ2-3
clone size: NA
V gene: TRBV6-1
CDR3 DNA: TGTGCCAGCAGGGACGGACAAAGTGGGCAAGATACGCAGTATTTT
CDR3 protein: CASRDGQSGQDTQYF

D gene: NA
J gene: TRBJ2-4
clone size: NA
V gene: TRBV28
CDR3 DNA: TGTGCCAGCATTGGGACCGGCGGAAAAAACATTCAGTACTTC
CDR3 protein: CASIGTGGKNIQYF

D gene: TRBD2
J gene: TRBJ2-1
clone size: NA
V gene: TRBV13
CDR3 DNA: TGTGCCAGCAGCCCGCGAGCGGGAGTAGATGAGCAGTTCTTC
CDR3 protein: CASSPRAGVDEQFF

D gene: TRBD1
J gene: TRBJ1-2
clone size: NA
V gene: TRBV28
CDR3 DNA: TGTGCCATCCGGGACAGGCTCTCTAACTATGGCTACACCTTC
CDR3 protein: CAIRDRLSNYGYTF

D gene: NA
J gene: TRBJ2-1
clone size: once
V gene: TRBV2
CDR3 DNA: TGTGCCAGCAGTGGAGGCGGTAGGGGGACTCCTACCTACAATGAGCAGTTCTTC
CDR3 protein: CASSGGGRGTPTYNEQFF

D gene: TRBD2
J gene: TRBJ2-7
clone size: once
V gene: TRBV6-5
CDR3 DNA: TGTGCCAGCAGTTACCGACTAGCGGGAGTAAGCGAGCAGTACTTC
CDR3 protein: CASSYRLAGVSEQYF

D gene: NA
J gene: TRBJ2-7
clone size: NA
V gene: TRBV27
CDR3 DNA: TGTGCCAGCAGTTCTGGGCCGGCCAAGCAGTGGTCCTACGAGCAGTACTTC
CDR3 protein: CASSSGPAKQWSYEQYF

D gene: NA
J gene: TRBJ2-2
clone size: NA
V gene: TRBV28
CDR3 DNA: TGTGCCAGCACCCCGGGCCGGATGGAGCTGTTTTTT
CDR3 protein: CASTPGRMELFF

D gene: TRBD1
J gene: TRBJ1-4
clone size: few
V gene: TRBV5-1
CDR3 DNA: TGCGCCAGCAGCTTGGAGGGGGCGGGTGAAAAACTGTTTTTT
CDR3 protein: CASSLEGAGEKLFF

D gene: TRBD2
J gene: TRBJ2-1
clone size: few
V gene: TRBV2
CDR3 DNA: TGTGCCACCGGCGGACTAGCGGGAGAAGAGCAGTTCTTC
CDR3 protein: CATGGLAGEEQFF

D gene: NA
J gene: TRBJ1-1
clone size: NA
V gene: TRBV4-1
CDR3 DNA: TGCGCCAGCAGCCAAGGTAGGGTGATCTTT
CDR3 protein: CASSQGRVIF

D gene: TRBD2
J gene: TRBJ2-1
clone size: NA
V gene: TRBV5-1
CDR3 DNA: TGCGCCAGCAGGCCCGCCGGAGGCGGGAGCGCCTCAGAGCCCTACAATGAGCAGTTCTTC
CDR3 protein: CASRPAGGGSASEPYNEQFF

D gene: NA
J gene: TRBJ1-2
clone size: NA
V gene: TRBV7-3
CDR3 DNA: TGTGCCAGCAGCTTATGGGGGCATGGCTACACCTTC
CDR3 protein: CASSLWGHGYTF

D gene: NA
J gene: TRBJ1-3
clone size: NA
V gene: TRBV28
CDR3 DNA: TGTGCCAGCAGTTTAGGGACGGCCTCTGGAAACACCATATATTTT
CDR3 protein: CASSLGTASGNTIYF

D gene: NA
J gene: TRBJ2-1
clone size: NA
V gene: TRBV6-4
CDR3 DNA: TGTGCCAGCAGTGACCCCCCCAATGAGCAGTTCTTC
CDR3 protein: CASSDPPNEQFF

D gene: NA
J gene: TRBJ1-3
clone size: NA
V gene: TRBV30
CDR3 DNA: TGTGCCTGGAGGACACCTGGAAACACCATATATTTT
CDR3 protein: CAWRTPGNTIYF

D gene: NA
J gene: TRBJ2-2
clone size: NA
V gene: TRBV11-2
CDR3 DNA: TGTGCCAGCAGCCTCGTGTATGGGTCGCAAGGGAACACCGGGGAGCTGTTTTTT
CDR3 protein: CASSLVYGSQGNTGELFF

D gene: NA
J gene: TRBJ1-1
clone size: NA
V gene: TRBV19
CDR3 DNA: TGTGCCAGTAGTTCTCTCGCTTGGGGGACGAGGAATATGAACACTGAAGCTTTCTTT
CDR3 protein: CASSSLAWGTRNMNTEAFF

D gene: TRBD1
J gene: TRBJ1-6
clone size: NA
V gene: TRBV16
CDR3 DNA: TGTGCCAGCAGCCAAGGCCCCACAGGGGTCAAATCACCCCTCCACTTT
CDR3 protein: CASSQGPTGVKSPLHF

D gene: NA
J gene: TRBJ1-4
clone size: few
V gene: TRBV15
CDR3 DNA: TGTGCCACCAGCAGAGGTTGGGGGGCGCCCACTAATGAAAAACTGTTTTTT
CDR3 protein: CATSRGWGAPTNEKLFF

D gene: TRBD2
J gene: TRBJ2-1
clone size: NA
V gene: TRBV2
CDR3 DNA: TGTGCCAGCAGTGGACTAGCGGGTATCTACAATGAGCAGTTCTTC
CDR3 protein: CASSGLAGIYNEQFF

D gene: TRBD1
J gene: TRBJ1-1
clone size: NA
V gene: TRBV2
CDR3 DNA: TGTGCCAGCAGGGCAGAACAGGGGGCGAACACTGAAGCTTTCTTT
CDR3 protein: CASRAEQGANTEAFF

D gene: TRBD2
J gene: TRBJ2-4
clone size: NA
V gene: TRBV5-4
CDR3 DNA: TGTGCCAGCAGCCGGACTAGCGGGGTTATGGACATTCAGTACTTC
CDR3 protein: CASSRTSGVMDIQYF

D gene: TRBD1
J gene: TRBJ1-1
clone size: NA
V gene: TRBV5-1
CDR3 DNA: TGCGCCAGCAGCGGGGGACAGGGGGTGACTGAAGCTTTCTTT
CDR3 protein: CASSGGQGVTEAFF

D gene: TRBD1
J gene: TRBJ2-2
clone size: NA
V gene: TRBV5-8
CDR3 DNA: TGTGCCAGCAGCTTGCATACAGGGGGCACCGGGGAGCTGTTTTTT
CDR3 protein: CASSLHTGGTGELFF